This TCR beta chain came from a study of PD-1 and CTLA-4 blockade in melanoma. Germline CDR1 and CDR2: SGHDT and YYEEEE. Trimming pared 5 bases from V and 3 bases from J, leaving 14 bases between. This CDR3 comprises 14 residues. Some clones are missing from TCRdb's copy, which holds only in-frame ones; the method was immunoSEQ multiplex PCR. The sample lists almost 30,000 clones, about 89% occurring once. This specimen was CD8+ T cells from peripheral blood, taken before anti-PD-1 treatment. The sequence derives from a human donor with melanoma. The chain combines TRBV5-6 with TRBJ1-1, with D possibly matching TRBD1 (6 bases). The CDR3 coding sequence is TGTGCCAGCAGAATAGGCGGGGGGCACACTGAAGCTTTCTTT. It encodes CASRIGGGHTEAFF.